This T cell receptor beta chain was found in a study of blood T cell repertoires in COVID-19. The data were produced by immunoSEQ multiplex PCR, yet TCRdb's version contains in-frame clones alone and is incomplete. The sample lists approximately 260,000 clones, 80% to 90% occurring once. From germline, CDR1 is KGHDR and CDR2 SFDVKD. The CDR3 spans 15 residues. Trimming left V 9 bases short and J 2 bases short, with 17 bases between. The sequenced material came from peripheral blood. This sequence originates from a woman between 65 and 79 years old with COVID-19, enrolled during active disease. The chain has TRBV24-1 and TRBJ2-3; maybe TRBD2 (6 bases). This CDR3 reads CATATGGDPTDTQYF. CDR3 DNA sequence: TGTGCCACCGCCACCGGCGGGGATCCCACAGATACGCAGTATTTT.